The rows below give T cell receptor beta chains drawn from one sample of a study of OX40 agonist ivuxolimab in advanced cancers. TCRdb's copy holds only in-frame clones and misses some; the assay was immunoSEQ multiplex PCR. Altogether 50,000 to 85,000 clones are present, around four fifths being singletons, with the ten largest covering roughly 2.4%. The starting material was CD4+ or CD8+ T cells sorted from blood, obtained in a trial of the OX40 agonist ivuxolimab. These receptors were obtained from an adult with an advanced solid tumor such as melanoma, head and neck, liver or kidney cancer. The CDR3 runs from the conserved cysteine through the conserved F or W. D genes are given only for firm matches. Expanded clones are given a class, and other clones once, few, many or no size at all.

.	.	TRBV13	TRBJ1-1	CASNGDRHNTEAFF	TGTGCCAGCAACGGCGACAGACATAACACTGAAGCTTTCTTT
.	.	TRBV11-3	TRBJ1-1	CASSLGGNTEAFF	TGTGCCAGCAGCTTGGGAGGGAACACTGAAGCTTTCTTT
.	TRBD2	TRBV27	TRBJ2-1	CASKLRTTASGNNEQFF	TGTGCCAGCAAACTCAGGACTACGGCTAGCGGGAACAATGAGCAGTTCTTC
once	.	TRBV30	TRBJ1-4	CAWSVATNEKLFF	TGTGCCTGGAGTGTGGCAACTAATGAAAAACTGTTTTTT
.	.	TRBV9	TRBJ1-1	CASSVAPDGVGTEAFF	TGTGCCAGCAGCGTAGCTCCGGATGGGGTTGGTACTGAAGCTTTCTTT
.	TRBD2	TRBV5-6	TRBJ2-1	CASSWPTSGAANEQFF	TGTGCCAGCAGCTGGCCTACTAGCGGGGCGGCCAATGAGCAGTTCTTC
.	.	TRBV11-1	TRBJ2-5	CASNREGGRGGQETQYF	TGTGCCAGCAACCGAGAGGGGGGCAGGGGTGGCCAAGAGACCCAGTACTTC
.	TRBD1	TRBV9	TRBJ1-3	CASSEGGTGRRNTIYF	TGTGCCAGCAGCGAGGGTGGGACAGGGCGAAGAAACACCATATATTTT
.	.	TRBV10-3	TRBJ1-2	CAISESTRAETNYGYTF	TGTGCCATCAGTGAGTCGACTAGAGCAGAAACTAACTATGGCTACACCTTC
.	.	TRBV6-5	TRBJ2-1	CASSYQGVGFF	TGTGCCAGCAGTTATCAAGGTGTAGGGTTCTTC
few	.	TRBV27	TRBJ1-2	CASSAQSTNYGYTF	TGTGCCAGCAGTGCACAGAGCACTAACTATGGCTACACCTTC
.	.	TRBV11-2	TRBJ1-4	CASSLNRQGEKLFF	TGTGCCAGCAGCTTAAACCGGCAGGGGGAAAAACTGTTTTTT